This TCR beta chain was observed in a study of CD8 T cells in Susac syndrome. CD8+ and CD4+ T cells from blood underwent TCR beta sequencing, which was carried out in a high-throughput format. The TEMRA cells underwent FACS enrichment, while the CD8+ and CD4+ T cells underwent negative isolation. Germline V gives CDR1 MNHEY, CDR2 SVGAGI. Trimming left V 3 bases short and J 4 bases short, with 9 bases between. This CDR3 region has 13 residues. An input of about 0.5 to 1 ug of RNA was subjected to reverse transcription using random hexamers. The TCR beta CDR3 was amplified by immunoSEQ multiplex PCR across 54 Vbeta, 13 Jbeta. TCRdb used MiXCR to reprocess the immunoSEQ multiplex PCR reads, holding one entry per CDR3 protein. The repertoire holds over 120,000 distinct CDR3 sequences, with approximately 94% as singletons.

The receptor's source is a human donor in good health. The chain combines TRBV6-5 with TRBJ1-2; a possible D gene is TRBD1 (5 bases). The sequenced sample consisted of CD4+ T cells from PBMCs. This chain's CDR3 is CASSYGGTYGYTF. The CDR3, as DNA: TGTGCCAGCAGTTATGGGGGAACCTATGGCTACACCTTC.